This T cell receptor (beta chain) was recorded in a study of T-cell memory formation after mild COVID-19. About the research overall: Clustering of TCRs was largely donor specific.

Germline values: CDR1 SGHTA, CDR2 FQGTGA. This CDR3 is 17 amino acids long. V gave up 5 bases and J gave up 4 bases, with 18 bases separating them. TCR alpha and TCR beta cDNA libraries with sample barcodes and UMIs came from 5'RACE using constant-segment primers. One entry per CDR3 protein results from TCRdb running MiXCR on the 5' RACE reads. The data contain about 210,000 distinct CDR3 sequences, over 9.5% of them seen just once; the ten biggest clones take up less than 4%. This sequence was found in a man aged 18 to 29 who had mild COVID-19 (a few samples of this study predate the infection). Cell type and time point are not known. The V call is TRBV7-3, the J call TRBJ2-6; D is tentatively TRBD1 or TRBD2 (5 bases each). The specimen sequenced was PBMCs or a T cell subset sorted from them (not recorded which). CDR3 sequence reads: CASSPTGTSGGANVLTF. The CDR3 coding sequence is TGTGCCAGCAGCCCAACCGGGACCTCCGGCGGGGCCAACGTCCTGACTTTC.